This is a list of T cell receptor beta chains from one sample in a study of read filtering for tumor transcriptome and immune sequencing. Each CDR3 protein gets one entry after TCRdb re-called the reads with MiXCR. The sample records roughly 41,000 distinct CDR3 sequences, about an eighth being singletons. The sample comprised a population of CD138-negative cells sorted from bone marrow. These receptors originate from a donor aged 40 or older with multiple myeloma. Both conserved end residues are part of each CDR3. D genes are given only for firm matches. The size entry is marked missing in some rows and otherwise reads once, few, many or a size class.

>TRBV6-2/TRBV6-3|TRBJ2-5|-|many
CASTPLYSVETQYF
TGTGCCAGCACTCCACTGTACAGTGTCGAGACCCAGTACTTC
>TRBV29-1|TRBJ2-7|-|many
CSVETFSYEQYF
TGCAGCGTTGAAACGTTCTCCTACGAGCAGTACTTC
>TRBV7-8|TRBJ2-5|-|few
CASLPQGYGTQYF
TGTGCCAGCCTTCCTCAGGGGTACGGGACCCAGTACTTC
>TRBV6-5|TRBJ1-1|-|many
CASSHLDGGEAFF
TGTGCCAGCAGTCACTTAGACGGAGGTGAAGCTTTCTTT
>TRBV7-2|TRBJ2-3|-|-
CASGEVADTQYF
TGTGCCAGCGGGGAGGTGGCAGATACGCAGTATTTT
>TRBV7-8|TRBJ2-1|-|-
CASSLRRLEGIHNERFF
TGTGCCAGCAGCTTAAGACGACTAGAGGGGATTCACAATGAGCGGTTCTTC
>TRBV10-2|TRBJ1-3|-|few
CASSLGFSGNTIYF
TGCGCCAGCAGTCTGGGATTCTCTGGAAACACCATATATTTT
>TRBV2|TRBJ1-1|TRBD1|many
CASSEGQGMNTEAFF
TGTGCCAGCAGTGAAGGACAGGGCATGAACACTGAAGCTTTCTTT
>TRBV18|TRBJ2-5|-|-
CASTKTVQETQYF
TGTGCCAGCACTAAGACAGTCCAAGAGACCCAGTACTTC
>TRBV2|TRBJ2-1|-|many
CASRYDSEQFF
TGTGCCAGCAGATACGACAGTGAGCAGTTCTTC
>TRBV6-5|TRBJ2-7|TRBD2|many
CASRGTSGRVDEQYF
TGTGCCAGCAGGGGGACTAGCGGGAGAGTAGACGAGCAGTACTTC
>TRBV4-3|TRBJ2-4|TRBD1|many
CASSQEGTAKNIQYF
TGCGCCAGCAGCCAAGAGGGGACAGCTAAAAACATTCAGTACTTC
>TRBV12-3/TRBV12-4|TRBJ2-6|-|many
CASSSGPGANVLTF
TGTGCCAGCAGCTCGGGCCCTGGGGCCAACGTCCTGACTTTC
>TRBV5-6|TRBJ2-1|TRBD2|-
CASRRLASTNEQFF
TGTGCCAGCAGAAGACTAGCGAGTACCAATGAGCAGTTCTTC
>TRBV29-1|TRBJ2-5|-|many
CSVGRTAQEGQYF
TGCAGCGTCGGCCGGACCGCTCAAGAGGGCCAGTACTTC
>TRBV15|TRBJ1-3|-|-
CATSRGQNSGNTIYF
TGTGCCACCAGCAGAGGACAGAACTCTGGAAACACCATATATTTT
>TRBV5-1|TRBJ2-7|-|many
CASSTGQRLGLDEQYF
TGCGCCAGCAGCACTGGCCAGAGACTAGGGTTGGATGAGCAGTACTTC
>TRBV19|TRBJ2-7|TRBD1|many
CASRPPGTGREQYF
TGTGCCAGTAGGCCCCCCGGGACAGGGCGGGAGCAGTACTTC
>TRBV7-2|TRBJ2-5|TRBD1|many
CASRLTGTVGETQYF
TGTGCCAGCAGACTTACCGGGACAGTCGGGGAGACCCAGTACTTC
>TRBV29-1|TRBJ2-1|TRBD2|-
CSVEATSGDNEQIF
TGCAGCGTTGAAGCGACTAGCGGGGACAATGAGCAGATCTTC
>TRBV24-1|TRBJ2-1|TRBD2|many
CATSDNSGETHGEQFF
TGTGCCACCAGTGATAATAGCGGGGAGACTCACGGTGAGCAGTTCTTC
>TRBV30|TRBJ2-3|-|many
CAWSFTSNSDTQYF
TGTGCCTGGAGTTTTACTAGCAACTCAGATACGCAGTATTTT
>TRBV6-1|TRBJ2-4|TRBD1|many
CASSDWTGLLAKNIQYF
TGTGCCAGCAGTGACTGGACAGGCTTATTAGCCAAAAACATTCAGTACTTC
>TRBV6-6|TRBJ1-6|-|many
CASSYSSETHTLHF
TGTGCCAGCAGTTACTCGTCCGAAACCCACACCCTCCACTTT
>TRBV14|TRBJ2-7|TRBD1|once
CASSQRPGRGQPEQYF
TGTGCCAGCAGCCAAAGGCCGGGCAGGGGACAGCCTGAGCAGTACTTC
>TRBV5-6|TRBJ1-1|-|many
CASSSLRAQNTEAFF
TGTGCCAGCAGCTCATTGCGTGCCCAGAACACTGAAGCTTTCTTT
>TRBV28|TRBJ2-3|-|many
CASSSPGPADTQYF
TGTGCCAGCAGCTCACCGGGGCCCGCAGATACGCAGTATTTT